This T cell receptor beta chain is from a study of blood T cell repertoires in COVID-19. Study-level background: PBMCs, B-cell-depleted T cells, or T cells provided the cDNA or gDNA that made up the material.

The CDR3 has 14 amino acids. CDR1 is KGHSH and CDR2 is LQKENI in the germline V gene. Between the trimmed V and J ends, which lost 1 base and 4 bases, there was a span of 9 bases. Authors' methods: Amplifying reference gene primers gave estimates of nucleated cell counts. Clones were sequenced by immunoSEQ multiplex PCR, and TCRdb holds only the in-frame ones, with some missing. D and trimming were read from the DNA, whereas the V and J calls and clone size are those reported in that table. The table shows 95,000 to 120,000 clones, with roughly 81% occurring only once. The V and J genes are TRBV18 and TRBJ2-3, with D uncertain. The origin of this receptor is a man between 35 and 55 years old with acute or convalescent COVID-19. The sequenced material came from peripheral blood. CDR3 sequence reads: CASSPRRQADTQYF. The CDR3 DNA sequence: TGTGCCAGCTCACCACGCCGACAAGCAGATACGCAGTATTTT. The full variable domain, in which reference TRBV18 and TRBJ2-3 provide the parts outside the CDR3, is NAGVMQNPRHLVRRRGQEARLRCSPMKGHSHVYWYRQLPEEGLKFMVYLQKENIIDESGMPKERFSAEFPKEGPSILRIQQVVRGDSAAYFCASSPRRQADTQYFGPGTRLTVL.